These 4 T cell receptor beta chains originate from one sample sequenced in a study of molecular identifiers for immune sequencing clone quantification. TCRdb re-analysed the PCR reads in MiXCR, keeping a single row per CDR3 protein. The data hold about 510,000 distinct CDR3 sequences, with over 20% observed a single time. The sequenced sample was naive CD8+ T cells from blood, with Jurkat cell RNA spiked in. As to subset: FACS-sorted CD8+CD4-CCR7+CD45RA+ naive T cells. The receptors were sampled from a human donor in good health. Some libraries in this study had Jurkat cell RNA spiked in.

Ten or more counts support this clonotype. V usage is TRBV27 and J usage is TRBJ1-6; D gene uncertain. Germline V gene data show CDR1 as MNHEY and CDR2 as SMNVEV (reference sequence). V lost 3 bases to trimming and J lost 7 bases, with 4 bases between them. The CDR3 runs to 12 residues. CDR3 sequence reads: CASSFGNSPLHF. Here the CDR3 DNA reads TGTGCCAGCAGTTTTGGGAATTCACCCCTCCACTTT.

This clonotype occurred many times. The chain employs TRBV6-6 and TRBJ2-5, with D hard to call. The V and J ends lost 1 base and 1 base respectively, with 7 bases between them. The CDR3 is 14 residues long. CDR1 MNHNY and CDR2 SVGAGI come from the germline V gene (reference sequence). The CDR3 here is CASSYYAGQETQYF. The CDR3 region has the DNA TGTGCCAGCAGTTACTATGCAGGCCAAGAGACCCAGTACTTC.

The chain joins TRBV10-3 to TRBJ2-7; 9 nucleotides agree with TRBD2. This CDR3 contains 16 residues. The V and J ends lost 5 bases and 6 bases, in that order; junction bases with no gene match: 14. The V gene's germline CDR1 is ENHRY and CDR2 SYGVKD. As DNA, the CDR3 is TGTGCCATCAGTCCTTCAGACGGCGGGGGGGCTACCGAGCAGTACTTC. Protein: CAISPSDGGGATEQYF.

J is TRBJ2-7 and V is TRBV5-6; D call uncertain. The CDR3 has 15 amino acids. The germline V gene encodes CDR1 SGHDT and CDR2 YYEEEE. Trimming took off 0 bases at V and 2 bases at J, with 12 bases between the two ends. The CDR3 nucleotides read TGTGCCAGCAGCTTGGCCATATACGGTACCTACGAGCAGTACTTC. Translating it yields CASSLAIYGTYEQYF. The full variable domain, its missing parts supplied by reference TRBV5-6 and TRBJ2-7, is DAGVTQSPTHLIKTRGQQVTLRCSPKSGHDTVSWYQQALGQGPQFIFQYYEEEERQRGNFPDRFSGHQFPNYSSELNVNALLLGDSALYLCASSLAIYGTYEQYFGPGTRLTVT.